The 27 T cell receptor beta chains reported below all come from one sample, sequenced in a study of T cell repertoires in cytomegalovirus infection. Antigen specificity for these receptors is unknown. MiXCR, applied by TCRdb to the reads, yields one record per CDR3 protein. Of about 180,000 distinct CDR3 sequences detected, approximately 21% appear once; the ten largest clones hold roughly 25%. The sample here was CD8+ T cells from cultured PBMCs, taken from culture after CMV antigen stimulation. These receptors came from a human donor in good health (CMV status not recorded). Some clones in this sample may be carry-over from other donors' samples.

The chain joins TRBV7-6 to TRBJ2-1; TRBD1 or TRBD2 may be the D gene (5 bases each). The CDR3 covers 11 residues. CDR1 and CDR2 from the germline V gene are SGHVS and FNYEAQ. Trimming stripped 4 bases from V and 10 bases from J, with 8 bases between. The CDR3 protein is CASSSGTEQFF. The CDR3 nucleotides read TGTGCCAGCAGCTCCGGGACCGAGCAGTTCTTC.

The genes are TRBV7-2 and TRBJ2-1; D tentatively fits TRBD1 or TRBD2 (5 bases each). Germline V gene data show CDR1 as SGHTA and CDR2 as FQGNSA. The V and J ends lost 6 bases and 7 bases respectively, with 16 bases between them. CDR3 size: 14 residues. The CDR3 spells CASRETGTLNEQFF. For the CDR3, the DNA is TGTGCCAGCAGAGAAACCGGGACCCTGAATGAGCAGTTCTTC.

This clonotype appeared a few times. The chain combines TRBV30 with TRBJ1-2; unclear D gene. There are 15 residues in the CDR3. CDR1 is GTSNPN and CDR2 is SVGIG in the germline V gene (reference sequence). The V end was cut by 0 bases, the J end by 0 bases, with 11 bases between. The CDR3 sequence is CAWSVRTQPNYGYTF. The CDR3 DNA is TGTGCCTGGAGTGTCCGGACTCAACCTAACTATGGCTACACCTTC.

In this sample, this clonotype turned up a few times. The J gene is TRBJ1-6, the V gene TRBV7-2; TRBD1 agrees at 9 bases. J gave up 8 bases and V 6 bases, and 11 bases lay outside the gene matches. This CDR3 has 16 amino acids. Per the germline V gene, CDR1 is SGHTA and CDR2 is FQGNSA. The CDR3 nucleotides read TGTGCCAGCAGTCGGGACAGGGAACCCCCTCATTCACCCCTCCACTTT. As protein: CASSRDREPPHSPLHF.

This clonotype was recorded a few times. The V gene is TRBV28, the J gene TRBJ1-1; possibly TRBD1 for D (5 bases). Trimming removed 2 bases from V and 4 bases from J, with 8 bases in between. Germline V gene sequence: CDR1 MDHEN, CDR2 SYDVKM. The CDR3 contains 13 residues. CDR3 region: CASSLQGATEAFF. The CDR3 DNA is TGTGCCAGCAGTTTACAGGGTGCCACTGAAGCTTTCTTT. Supplemented by reference TRBV28 and TRBJ1-1, the full variable domain reads DVKVTQSSRYLVKRTGEKVFLECVQDMDHENMFWYRQDPGLGLRLIYFSYDVKMKEKGDIPEGYSVSREKKERFSLILESASTNQTSMYLCASSLQGATEAFFGQGTRLTVV.

The V and J genes are TRBV10-2 and TRBJ1-5, with 10 bases fitting TRBD1. J gave up 5 bases and V 4 bases, and 5 bases lay outside the gene matches. CDR1 WSHSY and CDR2 SAAADI come from the germline V gene. The CDR3 spans 15 residues. The CDR3 here is CASSVGTGVDQPQHF. The CDR3 coding sequence is TGCGCCAGCAGTGTAGGGACAGGGGTAGATCAGCCCCAGCATTTT.

CDR3 sequence: CASIPSSGTRGTDTQYF. The CDR3, as DNA: TGTGCCAGCATTCCCTCTTCGGGGACTAGAGGCACAGATACGCAGTATTTT. This chain links TRBV6-2 or TRBV6-3 with TRBJ2-3, with 8 bases that match TRBD2. The CDR3 has 17 residues. Unmatched junction bases numbered 13, after V lost 7 bases and J lost 1 base. Germline values: CDR1 MNHEY, CDR2 SVGEGT.

V is TRBV7-9 and J is TRBJ1-1; tentative D call: TRBD1 (5 bases). CDR3 length equals 13 residues. Trimming left V 6 bases short and J 4 bases short, with 12 bases between. Germline CDR1 reads SEHNR; CDR2 reads FQNEAQ (reference sequence). CDR3 sequence (DNA): TGTGCCAGCAGATCGGGGCAGTCCACTGAAGCTTTCTTT. It yields the protein CASRSGQSTEAFF.

This clonotype was counted only a few times. V is TRBV4-1 and J is TRBJ2-5; no reliable D call. In germline, CDR1 is MGHRA, CDR2 YSYEKL. With 5 bases removed from V and 2 bases from J, the gap between germline ends came to 15 bases. The CDR3 length is 15 residues. The CDR3, as DNA: TGCGCCAGCAGCACGGACGGGCCTACACAAGAGACCCAGTACTTC. Protein sequence: CASSTDGPTQETQYF.

This clonotype has only a few counts. The chain recombines TRBV6-1 with TRBJ2-3; D remains ambiguous. The CDR3 extends over 15 amino acids. Per germline, CDR1 MNHNS and CDR2 SASEGT. V was clipped by 5 bases and J by 1 base, with 13 bases between them. As DNA, the CDR3 is TGTGCCAGCAGTCACGGACCCACTCGCACAGATACGCAGTATTTT. This sequence encodes CASSHGPTRTDTQYF.

This clonotype was counted only a few times. CDR3 nucleotides: TGTGCCAGTAGTATGAAGCTAGCGGGGGACCTCTACAATGAGCAGTTCTTC. Protein product: CASSMKLAGDLYNEQFF. This chain connects TRBV19 to TRBJ2-1, with 10 positions matching TRBD2. Trimming at V came to 3 bases and at J to 3 bases, leaving 8 bases not matched to a gene. This CDR3 is 17 amino acids long. Per germline, CDR1 LNHDA and CDR2 SQIVND (reference sequence). Based on the CDR3 plus reference TRBV19 and TRBJ2-1, the full variable domain is DGGITQSPKYLFRKEGQNVTLSCEQNLNHDAMYWYRQDPGQGLRLIYYSQIVNDFQKGDIAEGYSVSREKKESFPLTVTSAQKNPTAFYLCASSMKLAGDLYNEQFFGPGTRLTVL.

V usage is TRBV12-3 or TRBV12-4 and J usage is TRBJ2-1; 9 nucleotides align to TRBD2. The CDR3 runs 15 residues. V was pared by 6 bases and J by 9 bases, with 12 bases of the junction left unmatched. The CDR3 DNA sequence: TGTGCCAGCAGCCCCGCGGAGCGGGGGGTGGGTGAGCAGTTCTTC. Protein: CASSPAERGVGEQFF.

V usage is TRBV7-3 and J usage is TRBJ1-1; D is ambiguous. This CDR3 comprises 15 residues. V was pared by 1 base and J by 5 bases, with 14 bases between. Per the germline V gene, CDR1 is SGHTA and CDR2 is FQGTGA. The DNA of the CDR3 is TGTGCCAGCAGCTTAAACTCGGGTATCATTACTGAAGCTTTCTTT. This encodes CASSLNSGIITEAFF.

This clonotype showed up just a few times. The chain couples TRBV20-1 to TRBJ2-7, with 7 positions matching TRBD1. Germline CDR1 and CDR2: DFQATT and SNEGSKA (reference sequence). This CDR3 comprises 21 residues. The ends lost 3 bases at V and 3 bases at J; junction bases unmatched: 29. In DNA, the CDR3 is TGCAGTGCTAGTGCAAACTCGATAAAGTCCGGGACAGTAGAAAATTACTACGAGCAGTACTTC. This translates into CSASANSIKSGTVENYYEQYF.

J is TRBJ2-3 and V is TRBV11-2, with TRBD2 as a possible D gene (6 bases). Trimming took off 3 bases at V and 5 bases at J, with 12 bases between the two ends. The germline gives CDR1 SGHAT, CDR2 FQNNGV. This CDR3 is built from 14 residues. As DNA, the CDR3 is TGTGCCAGCAGCTTGCGGGGAGGTGGAGATACGCAGTATTTT. It codes for CASSLRGGGDTQYF.

The genes are TRBV5-1 and TRBJ1-1; D might be TRBD1 (5 bases). The germline gives CDR1 SGHRS, CDR2 YFSETQ. V lost 0 bases and J 8 bases, leaving 11 bases between the germline ends. This CDR3 has 13 amino acids. DNA of the CDR3: TGCGCCAGCAGCTTGGGTTCCTACAGGGAAGCTTTCTTT. This translates into CASSLGSYREAFF.

This clonotype was detected many times. The gene calls are TRBV19 and TRBJ1-1, with a tentative D call TRBD1 (5 bases). The CDR3 is 12 amino acids. V was shortened by 3 bases and J by 4 bases, with 6 bases between the two germline ends. The germline V gene encodes CDR1 LNHDA and CDR2 SQIVND (reference sequence). CDR3 loop: CASSIRATEAFF. In DNA form, the CDR3 reads TGTGCCAGTAGTATCAGGGCCACTGAAGCTTTCTTT.

The table lists this clonotype with a few counts. V usage is TRBV29-1 and J usage is TRBJ2-3; tentative D call: TRBD2 (6 bases). Trimming stripped 2 bases from V and 11 bases from J, with 8 bases between. The CDR3 consists of 10 residues. CDR1 is SQVTM and CDR2 is ANQGSEA in the germline V gene. In nucleotides, the CDR3 is TGCAGCGTTGAATCGGGAGAGCAGTATTTT. Amino acid sequence: CSVESGEQYF.

This clonotype has more than one count but fewer than ten. The V call is TRBV7-8, the J call TRBJ1-1; a weak D match, TRBD1 (5 bases). Germline loops: CDR1 SGHVS, CDR2 FQNEAQ. V was clipped by 4 bases and J by 5 bases, with 17 bases between them. The CDR3 has 15 residues. The CDR3 loop is CASSSSGGRSTEAFF. CDR3 nucleotides: TGTGCCAGCAGCTCGAGCGGGGGACGGAGTACTGAAGCTTTCTTT. Filled out from reference TRBV7-8 and TRBJ1-1, the complete variable domain reads GAGVSQSPRYKVAKRGQDVALRCDPISGHVSLFWYQQALGQGPEFLTYFQNEAQLDKSGLPSDRFFAERPEGSVSTLKIQRTQQEDSAVYLCASSSSGGRSTEAFFGQGTRLTVV.

The V gene is TRBV7-6, the J gene TRBJ2-3; 8 bases align to TRBD1. J was trimmed by 2 bases and V by 0 bases; bases with no gene match: 7. CDR3 length: 17 amino acids. Germline V gene sequence: CDR1 SGHVS, CDR2 FNYEAQ. This CDR3 reads CASSLAPGQASTDTQYF. CDR3 DNA sequence: TGTGCCAGCAGCTTAGCGCCGGGACAGGCTTCCACAGATACGCAGTATTTT.

The chain joins TRBV6-5 to TRBJ1-1; a possible D gene is TRBD1 (5 bases). The CDR3 is made up of 15 amino acids. Deletions cut 0 bases from V and 3 bases from J, with 11 bases between. Looked up from germline, CDR1 is MNHEY and CDR2 is SVGAGI. The CDR3 loop reads CASSYSLGADTEAFF. In DNA form, the CDR3 reads TGTGCCAGCAGTTACTCGTTAGGGGCGGACACTGAAGCTTTCTTT.

The chain employs TRBV12-3 or TRBV12-4 and TRBJ1-1; D call uncertain. V dropped 4 bases and J dropped 7 bases, with 7 bases sitting between them. This CDR3 has 11 amino acids. CDR3 nucleotide sequence: TGTGCCAGCAGTTCAAGAGTTGAAGCTTTCTTT. This gives the protein CASSSRVEAFF.

The chain couples TRBV7-8 to TRBJ2-5, with 9 bases that match TRBD2. The germline V gene has CDR1 SGHVS and CDR2 FQNEAQ. J gave up 5 bases and V 1 base, and 8 bases lay outside the gene matches. The CDR3 is 16 residues long. The CDR3 loop reads CASSLVASGALETQYF. The CDR3 nucleotides are TGTGCCAGCAGCTTAGTCGCTAGCGGGGCTCTGGAGACCCAGTACTTC.

In its sample, this clonotype was seen once. The gene calls are TRBV7-2 and TRBJ2-7; a possible D gene is TRBD2 (5 bases). The CDR3 contains 13 residues. With 1 base removed from V and 3 bases from J, the gap between germline ends came to 7 bases. Germline lookup yields CDR1 SGHTA and CDR2 FQGNSA. DNA for the CDR3: TGTGCCAGCAGCTTAGTGGGAGACTACGAGCAGTACTTC. Translated: CASSLVGDYEQYF.

The chain links TRBV7-6 to TRBJ1-2; no clear D. The CDR3 contains 15 residues. The ends were cut back, 5 bases at V and 3 bases at J, with 16 bases in the middle. Per germline, CDR1 SGHVS and CDR2 FNYEAQ. The CDR3 sequence is CASSPNFGGDYGYTF. CDR3 nucleotides: TGTGCCAGCAGCCCGAATTTTGGTGGAGACTATGGCTACACCTTC.

This clonotype was detected a few times. The rearrangement joins TRBV12-3 or TRBV12-4 to TRBJ2-7; the match to TRBD1 covers 10 bases. V was pared by 7 bases and J by 3 bases, with 6 bases of the junction left unmatched. The CDR3 loop spans 14 amino acids. Here the CDR3 DNA reads TGTGCCAGCACCGACAGGGGGCGGCGCTACGAGCAGTACTTC. This sequence encodes CASTDRGRRYEQYF.

This clonotype has more than one count but fewer than ten. V gene TRBV7-2 combines with J gene TRBJ2-2; the D gene is possibly TRBD1 (5 bases). The CDR3 runs to 17 residues. The germline V gene has CDR1 SGHTA and CDR2 FQGNSA. V shed 5 bases and J shed 6 bases, with 22 bases lying between them. This CDR3 is CASSHPRTGKGPGELFF. CDR3 DNA sequence: TGTGCCAGCAGCCATCCCCGGACGGGCAAGGGGCCCGGGGAGCTGTTTTTT.